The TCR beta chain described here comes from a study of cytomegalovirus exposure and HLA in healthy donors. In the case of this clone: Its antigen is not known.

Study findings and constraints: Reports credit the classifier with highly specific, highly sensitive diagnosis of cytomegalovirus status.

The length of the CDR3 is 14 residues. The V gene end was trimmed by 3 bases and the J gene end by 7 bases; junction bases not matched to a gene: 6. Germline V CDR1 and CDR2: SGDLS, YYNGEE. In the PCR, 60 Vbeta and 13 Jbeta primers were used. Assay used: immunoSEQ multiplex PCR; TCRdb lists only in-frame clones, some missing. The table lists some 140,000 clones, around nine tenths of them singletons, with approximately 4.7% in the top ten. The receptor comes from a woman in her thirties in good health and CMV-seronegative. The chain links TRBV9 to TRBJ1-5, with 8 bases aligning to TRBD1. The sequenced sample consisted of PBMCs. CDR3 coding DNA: TGTGCCAGCAGCGCGTCAGGGGGCCGACAGCCCCAGCATTTT. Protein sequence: CASSASGGRQPQHF.